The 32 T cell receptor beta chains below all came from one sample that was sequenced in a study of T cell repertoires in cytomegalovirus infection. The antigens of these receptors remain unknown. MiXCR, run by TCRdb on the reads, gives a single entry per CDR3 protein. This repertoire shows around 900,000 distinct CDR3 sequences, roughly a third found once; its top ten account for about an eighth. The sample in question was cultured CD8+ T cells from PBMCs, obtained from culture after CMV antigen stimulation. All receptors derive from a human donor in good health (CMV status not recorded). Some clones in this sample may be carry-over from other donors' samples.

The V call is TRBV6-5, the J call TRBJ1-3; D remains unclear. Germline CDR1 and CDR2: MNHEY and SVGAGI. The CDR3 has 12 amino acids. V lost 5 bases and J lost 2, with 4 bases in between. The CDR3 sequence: CASSPTGNTIYF. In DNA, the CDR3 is TGTGCCAGCAGTCCCACTGGAAACACCATATATTTT.

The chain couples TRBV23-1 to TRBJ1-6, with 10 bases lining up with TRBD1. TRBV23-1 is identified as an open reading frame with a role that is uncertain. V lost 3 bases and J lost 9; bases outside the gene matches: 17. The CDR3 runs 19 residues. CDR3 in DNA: TGCGCCAGCAGTCAGCCGACAGGGGGCAGGCCCTTATTCGGTTCACCCCTCCACTTT. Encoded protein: CASSQPTGGRPLFGSPLHF.

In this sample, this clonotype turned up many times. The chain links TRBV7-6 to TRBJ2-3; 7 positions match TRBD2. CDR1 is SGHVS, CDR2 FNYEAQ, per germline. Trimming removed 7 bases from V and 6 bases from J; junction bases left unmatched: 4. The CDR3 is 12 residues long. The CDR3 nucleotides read TGTGCCAGCACCCCGCGGGGGGATACGCAGTATTTT. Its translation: CASTPRGDTQYF.

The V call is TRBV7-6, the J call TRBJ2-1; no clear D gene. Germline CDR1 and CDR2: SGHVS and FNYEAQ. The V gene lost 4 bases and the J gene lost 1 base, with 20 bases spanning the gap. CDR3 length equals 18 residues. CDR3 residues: CASSSPSQFVRSYNEQFF. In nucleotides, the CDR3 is TGTGCCAGCAGCTCCCCAAGCCAGTTCGTTAGGTCCTACAATGAGCAGTTCTTC. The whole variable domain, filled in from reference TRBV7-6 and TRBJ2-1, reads GAGVSQSPRYKVTKRGQDVALRCDPISGHVSLYWYRQALGQGPEFLTYFNYEAQQDKSGLPNDRFSAERPEGSISTLTIQRTEQRDSAMYRCASSSPSQFVRSYNEQFFGPGTRLTVL.

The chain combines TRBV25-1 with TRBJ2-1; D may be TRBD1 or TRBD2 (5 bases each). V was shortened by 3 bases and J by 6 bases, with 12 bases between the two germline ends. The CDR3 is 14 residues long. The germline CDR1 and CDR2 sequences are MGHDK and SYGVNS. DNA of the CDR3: TGTGCCAGCAGTGATGGGGGTTCCACCAATGAGCAGTTCTTC. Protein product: CASSDGGSTNEQFF.

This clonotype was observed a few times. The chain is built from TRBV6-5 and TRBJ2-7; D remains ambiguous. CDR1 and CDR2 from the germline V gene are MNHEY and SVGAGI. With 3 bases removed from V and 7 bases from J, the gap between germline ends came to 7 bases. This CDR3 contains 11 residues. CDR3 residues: CASSYEREQYV. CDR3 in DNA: TGTGCCAGCAGTTATGAGAGAGAGCAGTACGTC.

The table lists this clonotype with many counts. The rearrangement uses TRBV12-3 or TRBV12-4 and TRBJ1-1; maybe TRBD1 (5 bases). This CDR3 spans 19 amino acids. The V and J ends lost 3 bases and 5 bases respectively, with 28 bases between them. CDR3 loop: CASSFELLASEGSGTEAFF. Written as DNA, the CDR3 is TGTGCCAGCAGTTTCGAGCTCCTCGCATCGGAGGGCTCAGGGACTGAAGCTTTCTTT.

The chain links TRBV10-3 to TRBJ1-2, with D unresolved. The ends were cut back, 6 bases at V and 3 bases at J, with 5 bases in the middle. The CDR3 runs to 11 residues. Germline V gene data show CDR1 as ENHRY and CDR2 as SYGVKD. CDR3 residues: CAIRQDYGYTF. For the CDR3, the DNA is TGTGCCATCAGGCAGGACTATGGCTACACCTTC.

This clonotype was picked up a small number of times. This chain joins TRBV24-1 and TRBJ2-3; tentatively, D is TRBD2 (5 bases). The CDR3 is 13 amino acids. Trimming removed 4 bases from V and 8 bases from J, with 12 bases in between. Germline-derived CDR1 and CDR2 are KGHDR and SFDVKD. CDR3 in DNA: TGTGCCACCAGTGACCTTTTTGGAGGTACGCAGTATTTT. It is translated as CATSDLFGGTQYF.

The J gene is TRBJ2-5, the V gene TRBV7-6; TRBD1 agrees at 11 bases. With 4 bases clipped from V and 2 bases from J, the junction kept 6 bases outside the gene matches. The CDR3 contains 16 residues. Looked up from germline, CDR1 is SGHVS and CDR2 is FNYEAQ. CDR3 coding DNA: TGTGCCAGCAGCTCTGGACAGGGGGCGTCTCAAGAGACCCAGTACTTC. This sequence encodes CASSSGQGASQETQYF. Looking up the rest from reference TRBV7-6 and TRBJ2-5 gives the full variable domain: GAGVSQSPRYKVTKRGQDVALRCDPISGHVSLYWYRQALGQGPEFLTYFNYEAQQDKSGLPNDRFSAERPEGSISTLTIQRTEQRDSAMYRCASSSGQGASQETQYFGPGTRLLVL.

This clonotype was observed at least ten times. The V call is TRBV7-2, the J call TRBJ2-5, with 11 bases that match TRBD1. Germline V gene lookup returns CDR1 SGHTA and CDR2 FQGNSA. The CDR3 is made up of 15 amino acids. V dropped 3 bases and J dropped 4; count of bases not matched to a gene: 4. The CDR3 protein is CASSFGQGAIETQYF. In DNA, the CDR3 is TGTGCCAGCAGCTTTGGACAGGGGGCCATAGAGACCCAGTACTTC.

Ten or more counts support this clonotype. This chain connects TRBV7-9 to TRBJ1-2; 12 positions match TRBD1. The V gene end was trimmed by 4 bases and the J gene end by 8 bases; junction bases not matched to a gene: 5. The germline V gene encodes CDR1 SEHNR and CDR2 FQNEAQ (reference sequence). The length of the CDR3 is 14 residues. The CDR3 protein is CASSSGTGGYGYTF. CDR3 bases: TGTGCCAGCAGCTCCGGGACAGGGGGCTACGGCTACACCTTC.

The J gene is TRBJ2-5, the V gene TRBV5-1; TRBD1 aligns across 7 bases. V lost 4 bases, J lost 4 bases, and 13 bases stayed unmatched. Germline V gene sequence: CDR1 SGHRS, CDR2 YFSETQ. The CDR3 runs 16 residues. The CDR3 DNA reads TGCGCCAGCAGCCTTTGGCAACAGGGGCGGAGAGAGACCCAGTACTTC. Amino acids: CASSLWQQGRRETQYF. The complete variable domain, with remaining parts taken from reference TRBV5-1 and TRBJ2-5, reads KAGVTQTPRYLIKTRGQQVTLSCSPISGHRSVSWYQQTPGQGLQFLFEYFSETQRNKGNFPGRFSGRQFSNSRSEMNVSTLELGDSALYLCASSLWQQGRRETQYFGPGTRLLVL.

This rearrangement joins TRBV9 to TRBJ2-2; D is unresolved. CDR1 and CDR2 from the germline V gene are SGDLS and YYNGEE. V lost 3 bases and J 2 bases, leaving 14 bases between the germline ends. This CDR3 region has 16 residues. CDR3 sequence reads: CASSAVGDHNTGELFF. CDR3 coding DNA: TGTGCCAGCAGCGCCGTCGGCGACCATAACACCGGGGAGCTGTTTTTT.

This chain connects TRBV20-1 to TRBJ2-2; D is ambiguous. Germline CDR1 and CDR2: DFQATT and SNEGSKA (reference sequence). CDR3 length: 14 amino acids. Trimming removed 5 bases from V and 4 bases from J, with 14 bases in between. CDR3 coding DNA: TGCAGTGCTTACGGAAGGGTGGTCACCGGGGAGCTGTTTTTT. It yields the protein CSAYGRVVTGELFF.

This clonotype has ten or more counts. The CDR3 region is CASRFRDRGRETQYF. Here the CDR3 DNA reads TGTGCCAGCAGATTCCGGGACAGGGGTCGGGAGACCCAGTACTTC. This sequence joins TRBV11-1 and TRBJ2-5; 10 nucleotides match TRBD1. Germline lookup yields CDR1 SGHAT and CDR2 FQDESV (reference sequence). The V and J ends lost 6 bases and 5 bases, in that order; junction bases with no gene match: 9. The CDR3 runs to 15 residues.

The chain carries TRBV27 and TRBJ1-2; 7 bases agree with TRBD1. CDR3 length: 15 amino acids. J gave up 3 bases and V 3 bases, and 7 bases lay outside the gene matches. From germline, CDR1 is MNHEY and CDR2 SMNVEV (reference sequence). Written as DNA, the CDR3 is TGTGCCAGCAGTTTCAGGGGGAGAGGCGACTATGGCTACACCTTC. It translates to CASSFRGRGDYGYTF.

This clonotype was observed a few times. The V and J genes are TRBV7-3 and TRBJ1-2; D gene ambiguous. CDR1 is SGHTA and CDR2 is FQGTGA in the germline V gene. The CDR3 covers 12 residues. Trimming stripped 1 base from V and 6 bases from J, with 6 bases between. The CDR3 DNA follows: TGTGCCAGCAGCTTAATTGGAGATGGCTACACCTTC. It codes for CASSLIGDGYTF.

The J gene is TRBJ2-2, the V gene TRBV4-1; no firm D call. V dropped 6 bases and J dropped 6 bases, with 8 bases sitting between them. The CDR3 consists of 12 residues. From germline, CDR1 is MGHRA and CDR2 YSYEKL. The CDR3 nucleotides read TGCGCCAGCAGATATGGGGCCGGGGAGCTGTTTTTT. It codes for CASRYGAGELFF.

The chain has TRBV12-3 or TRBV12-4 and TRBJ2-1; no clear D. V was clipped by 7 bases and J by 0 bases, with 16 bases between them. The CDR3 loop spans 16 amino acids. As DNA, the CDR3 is TGTGCCAGCACGCACCCACGGGCCACCTCCTACAATGAGCAGTTCTTC. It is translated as CASTHPRATSYNEQFF.

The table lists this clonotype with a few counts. The DNA of the CDR3 is TGTGCCAGCAGTTACCCTACGGAGGGGGTAGTTCGGGCCGGGGAGCTGTTTTTT. Its protein product is CASSYPTEGVVRAGELFF. The chain is built from TRBV6-6 and TRBJ2-2; the D call may be TRBD1 or TRBD2 (6 bases each). Germline lookup yields CDR1 MNHNY and CDR2 SVGAGI (reference sequence). The CDR3 covers 18 residues. Trimming cost V 2 bases and J 6 bases, with 22 bases left between them.

CDR3 coding DNA: TGTGCCAGCAGTCCCGAGGGGGGGCCGAGACAAGAGACCCAGTACTTC. Its translation: CASSPEGGPRQETQYF. The V call is TRBV12-3 or TRBV12-4, the J call TRBJ2-5; a weak D match, TRBD2 (7 bases). The CDR3 runs 16 residues. V was shortened by 5 bases and J by 2 bases, with 18 bases between the two germline ends.

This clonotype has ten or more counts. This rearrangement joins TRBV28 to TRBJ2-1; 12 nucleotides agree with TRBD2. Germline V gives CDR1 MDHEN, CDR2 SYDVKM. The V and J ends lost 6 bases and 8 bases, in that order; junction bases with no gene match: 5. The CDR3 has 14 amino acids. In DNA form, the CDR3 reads TGTGCCAGCAGCCCTAGCGGGGGGGCCGATGAGCAGTTCTTC. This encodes CASSPSGGADEQFF.

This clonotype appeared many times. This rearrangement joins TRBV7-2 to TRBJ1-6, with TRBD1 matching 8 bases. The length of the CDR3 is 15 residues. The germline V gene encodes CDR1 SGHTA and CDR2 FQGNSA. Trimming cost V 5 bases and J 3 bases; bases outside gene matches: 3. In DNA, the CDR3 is TGTGCCAGCAGCGTGACAGGGGACTATAATTCACCCCTCCACTTT. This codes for CASSVTGDYNSPLHF.

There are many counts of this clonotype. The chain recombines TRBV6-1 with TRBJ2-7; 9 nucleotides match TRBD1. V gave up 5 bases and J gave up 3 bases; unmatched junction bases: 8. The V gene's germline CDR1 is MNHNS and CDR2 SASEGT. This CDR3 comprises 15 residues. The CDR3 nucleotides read TGTGCCAGCAGTCCATTCCCGGGACAGGGCTACGAGCAGTACTTC. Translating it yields CASSPFPGQGYEQYF.

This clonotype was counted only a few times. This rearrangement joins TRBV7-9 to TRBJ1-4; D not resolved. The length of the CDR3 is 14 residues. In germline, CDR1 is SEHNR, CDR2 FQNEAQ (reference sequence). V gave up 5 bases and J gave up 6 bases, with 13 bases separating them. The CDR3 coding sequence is TGTGCCAGCAGCCCACCGGGGAGTCATGAAAAACTGTTTTTT. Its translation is CASSPPGSHEKLFF.

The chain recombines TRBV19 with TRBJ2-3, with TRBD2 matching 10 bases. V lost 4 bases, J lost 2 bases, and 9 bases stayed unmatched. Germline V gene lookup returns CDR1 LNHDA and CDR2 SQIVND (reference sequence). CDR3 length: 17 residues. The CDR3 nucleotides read TGTGCCAGTAGTACCTCACTAGCGGGGAGATTCACAGATACGCAGTATTTT. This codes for CASSTSLAGRFTDTQYF.

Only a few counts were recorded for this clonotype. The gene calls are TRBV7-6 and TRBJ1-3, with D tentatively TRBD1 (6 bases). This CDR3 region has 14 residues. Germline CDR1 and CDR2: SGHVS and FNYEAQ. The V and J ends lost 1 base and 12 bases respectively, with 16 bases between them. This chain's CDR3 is CASSLDPQGGYIYF. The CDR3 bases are TGTGCCAGCAGCTTAGATCCTCAAGGGGGTTACATATATTTT.

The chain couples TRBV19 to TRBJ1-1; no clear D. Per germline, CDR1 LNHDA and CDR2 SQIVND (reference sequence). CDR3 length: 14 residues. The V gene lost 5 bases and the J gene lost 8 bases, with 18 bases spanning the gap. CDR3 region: CASSDYPERSEAFF. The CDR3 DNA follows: TGTGCCAGTAGTGATTACCCAGAACGGTCGGAAGCTTTCTTT.

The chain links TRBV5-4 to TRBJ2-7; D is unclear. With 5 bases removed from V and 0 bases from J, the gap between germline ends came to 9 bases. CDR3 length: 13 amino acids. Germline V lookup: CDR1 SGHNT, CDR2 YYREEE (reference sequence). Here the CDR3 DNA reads TGTGCCAGCAGTTCGGGTTACTCCTACGAGCAGTACTTC. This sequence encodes CASSSGYSYEQYF.

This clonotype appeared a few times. Here the CDR3 reads CASSYRGTTTDTQYF. DNA for the CDR3: TGTGCCAGCAGTTATCGGGGGACGACCACAGATACGCAGTATTTT. The rearrangement uses TRBV6-2 or TRBV6-3 and TRBJ2-3; TRBD2 might be the D (6 bases). CDR1 MNHEY and CDR2 SVGEGT come from the germline V gene. The V end was cut by 3 bases, the J end by 2 bases, with 12 bases between. The CDR3 extends over 15 amino acids.

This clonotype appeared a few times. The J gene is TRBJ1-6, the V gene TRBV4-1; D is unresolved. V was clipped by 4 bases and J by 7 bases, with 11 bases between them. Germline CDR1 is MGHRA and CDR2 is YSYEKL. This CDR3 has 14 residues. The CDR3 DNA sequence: TGCGCCAGCAGCCGGGCAGCCGGAAATTCACCCCTCCACTTT. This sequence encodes CASSRAAGNSPLHF.